This T cell receptor beta chain was identified during a study of cytomegalovirus exposure and HLA in healthy donors. Use of 60 Vbeta and 13 Jbeta primers characterized the PCR. The method was immunoSEQ multiplex PCR; TCRdb's version includes in-frame clones alone and lacks a portion of them. Of 85,000 to 130,000 clones in the sample, 60% to 80% were seen once. Germline CDR1 MNHEY, CDR2 SVGAGI. V lost 2 bases to trimming and J lost 4 bases; unmatched junction nucleotides: 1. The CDR3 contains 14 residues. The gene calls are TRBV6-5 and TRBJ2-7, with 11 bases fitting TRBD1. The sequence came from a man between 60 and 70 years old in good health and CMV-seropositive. The sequencing input was PBMCs. The CDR3 reads CASSYGTGGYEQYF. CDR3 bases: TGTGCCAGCAGTTACGGGACAGGGGGTTACGAGCAGTACTTC.